Shown below are 18 T cell receptor beta chains from a single sample sequenced in a study of cytomegalovirus exposure and HLA in healthy donors. Data came from immunoSEQ multiplex PCR; TCRdb stores just in-frame clones and leaves some out. The sample contains 100,000 or so clones, about 83% of which appear only once. The sample was PBMCs. The source is a woman in her twenties or thirties in good health and CMV-seronegative.

The chain uses TRBV18 and TRBJ2-7, with 8 positions matching TRBD2. Germline lookup yields CDR1 KGHSH and CDR2 LQKENI. This CDR3 comprises 17 residues. After removal of 1 base from V and 3 bases from J, the junction contained 11 bases not matched to a gene. CDR3 protein: CASSPLLVTSGSYEQYF. The CDR3 region has the DNA TGTGCCAGCTCACCACTCTTGGTTACAAGCGGGAGCTACGAGCAGTACTTC.

J is TRBJ2-7 and V is TRBV5-1, with a possible D match to TRBD1 (6 bases). Trimming removed 9 bases from V and 4 bases from J, with 17 bases in between. This CDR3 has 13 amino acids. The germline CDR1 and CDR2 sequences are SGHRS and YFSETQ. CDR3 nucleotide sequence: TGCGCCACGGCAGCAGGGGATCGTTACGAGCAGTACTTC. Translation: CATAAGDRYEQYF.

V and J are TRBV5-1 and TRBJ1-4; D gene unclear. Germline CDR1 reads SGHRS; CDR2 reads YFSETQ. The CDR3 is made up of 13 amino acids. The ends were cut back, 4 bases at V and 6 bases at J, with 10 bases in the middle. CDR3 region: CASSRQRDEKLFF. CDR3 coding DNA: TGCGCCAGCAGCCGTCAGAGGGATGAAAAACTGTTTTTT.

J is TRBJ2-3 and V is TRBV29-1; TRBD2 matches 7 bases. The CDR3 is 14 amino acids. Germline trimming cut 7 bases from V and 3 bases from J; bases unmatched to any gene: 10. CDR1 is SQVTM and CDR2 is ANQGSEA in the germline V gene. CDR3 protein: CSGKRGIGTDTQYF. CDR3 in DNA: TGCAGCGGCAAGCGGGGCATTGGGACAGATACGCAGTATTTT.

The chain carries TRBV18 and TRBJ1-6; D may be TRBD1 (5 bases). The V gene's germline CDR1 is KGHSH and CDR2 LQKENI. The CDR3 sequence is 16 residues long. The V and J ends lost 1 base and 0 bases respectively, with 7 bases between them. The CDR3 is CASSPQQGSYNSPLHF. In DNA form, the CDR3 reads TGTGCCAGCTCACCACAGCAGGGCTCCTATAATTCACCCCTCCACTTT.

V usage is TRBV7-7 and J usage is TRBJ2-5, with a weak D call TRBD2 (5 bases). Trimming removed 5 bases at V and 7 bases at J, with 11 bases between. The CDR3 spans 12 residues. CDR1 is SSHAT, CDR2 FNYEAQ, per germline (reference sequence). The DNA of the CDR3 is TGTGCCAGCAGCCCACCCCGGGGGACCCAGTACTTC. As protein: CASSPPRGTQYF.

The chain couples TRBV5-1 to TRBJ2-1, with a tentative D call TRBD2 (6 bases). Germline V gene sequence: CDR1 SGHRS, CDR2 YFSETQ. Trimming pared 3 bases from V and 1 base from J, leaving 11 bases between. The CDR3 totals 15 residues. The CDR3 is CASSSPAGSYNEQFF. CDR3 coding DNA: TGCGCCAGCAGCTCCCCGGCGGGATCCTACAATGAGCAGTTCTTC.

The chain employs TRBV9 and TRBJ1-6; D might be TRBD1 (6 bases). This CDR3 has 15 amino acids. Trimming stripped 8 bases from V and 9 bases from J, with 21 bases between. Germline V lookup: CDR1 SGDLS, CDR2 YYNGEE. This CDR3 is CASRGDTAPGSPLHF. CDR3 DNA sequence: TGTGCCAGTCGGGGGGACACAGCCCCAGGTTCACCCCTCCACTTT.

The gene calls are TRBV5-5 and TRBJ2-7, with D unresolved. Germline CDR1 SGHKS, CDR2 YYEKEE (reference sequence). V was clipped by 0 bases and J by 2 bases, with 15 bases between them. The CDR3 length is 16 residues. CDR3 sequence: CASSLEPIYTTYEQYF. In DNA form, the CDR3 reads TGTGCCAGCAGCTTGGAGCCGATCTACACTACCTACGAGCAGTACTTC. The entire variable domain, with the rest obtained from reference TRBV5-5 and TRBJ2-7, is as follows: DAGVTQSPTHLIKTRGQQVTLRCSPISGHKSVSWYQQVLGQGPQFIFQYYEKEERGRGNFPDRFSARQFPNYSSELNVNALLLGDSALYLCASSLEPIYTTYEQYFGPGTRLTVT.

This clone was counted only a few times. The V gene is TRBV18, the J gene TRBJ2-7; 8 nucleotides align to TRBD1. Germline lookup yields CDR1 KGHSH and CDR2 LQKENI. This CDR3 comprises 15 residues. The J segment lost 7 bases and the V segment lost 4 bases, leaving 12 bases of the junction unmatched. The CDR3 bases are TGTGCCAGCTCACTACGGGACAGGACCTTGAGGGAGCAGTACTTC. Its protein product is CASSLRDRTLREQYF.

The count of this clone is one. The genes are TRBV27 and TRBJ1-5; tentatively, D is TRBD1 (6 bases). There are 13 residues in the CDR3. V was cut by 3 bases and J by 7 bases, with 10 bases left in between. The germline gives CDR1 MNHEY, CDR2 SMNVEV (reference sequence). This chain's CDR3 is CASSFDRTQPQHF. CDR3 DNA: TGTGCCAGCAGTTTTGACAGGACCCAGCCCCAGCATTTT.

This clone was recorded only once. CDR3 loop: CAWSFSGEQETQYF. As DNA, the CDR3 is TGTGCCTGGAGTTTTAGCGGGGAGCAAGAGACCCAGTACTTC. This sequence joins TRBV30 and TRBJ2-5, with TRBD2 identical over 8 bases. This CDR3 is 14 amino acids long. Per germline, CDR1 GTSNPN and CDR2 SVGIG (reference sequence). The V segment lost 2 bases and the J segment 2 bases; nucleotides outside the gene matches: 4.

The chain links TRBV9 to TRBJ1-2; tentatively, D is TRBD1 (6 bases). Germline loops: CDR1 SGDLS, CDR2 YYNGEE. Trimming removed 4 bases at V and 2 bases at J, with 21 bases between. The CDR3 has 17 residues. CDR3 sequence reads: CASSFRPIWGTNYGYTF. CDR3 sequence (DNA): TGTGCCAGCAGCTTCCGTCCTATCTGGGGGACAAACTATGGCTACACCTTC.

This chain connects TRBV5-4 to TRBJ2-2, with D perhaps matching TRBD1 (5 bases). V gave up 3 bases and J gave up 5 bases, with 14 bases separating them. The CDR3 runs 15 residues. Germline V lookup: CDR1 SGHNT, CDR2 YYREEE (reference sequence). CDR3 loop: CASSSTAQRTGELFF. DNA of the CDR3: TGTGCCAGCAGCTCGACAGCACAGCGAACCGGGGAGCTGTTTTTT.

The chain employs TRBV15 and TRBJ1-5; tentative D call: TRBD1 (5 bases). The ends were cut back, 0 bases at V and 3 bases at J, with 6 bases in the middle. The germline CDR1 and CDR2 sequences are LNHNV and YYDKDF (reference sequence). The CDR3 is 14 residues long. This CDR3 reads CATSRDRDNQPQHF. The CDR3 DNA reads TGTGCCACCAGCAGAGACAGGGACAATCAGCCCCAGCATTTT.

This chain joins TRBV11-2 and TRBJ2-5, with TRBD1 matching 7 bases. The V gene's germline CDR1 is SGHAT and CDR2 FQNNGV. Germline trimming cut 5 bases from V and 1 base from J; bases unmatched to any gene: 7. CDR3 size: 15 residues. CDR3 sequence reads: CASSPGTATQETQYF. As DNA, the CDR3 is TGTGCCAGCAGCCCCGGGACAGCAACCCAAGAGACCCAGTACTTC.

The genes are TRBV28 and TRBJ1-2; 11 bases match TRBD1. CDR1 is MDHEN, CDR2 SYDVKM, per germline. CDR3 length equals 17 residues. Trimming took 6 bases from V and 8 from J; bases not matched to a gene: 17. The CDR3 DNA reads TGTGCCAGCAGGGTAGCTGGAACCGGGACAGGGGGAATCGGCTACACCTTC. Its translation: CASRVAGTGTGGIGYTF.

This clone was found a few times. The V gene is TRBV5-1, the J gene TRBJ1-3; possible D gene TRBD1, 5 bases. Germline V gene data show CDR1 as SGHRS and CDR2 as YFSETQ. This CDR3 comprises 16 residues. The V end lost 0 bases, the J end lost 0 bases, and 10 bases lay between the germline ends. As DNA, the CDR3 is TGCGCCAGCAGCTTGGAGGAGACAGACTCTGGAAACACCATATATTTT. It is translated as CASSLEETDSGNTIYF.